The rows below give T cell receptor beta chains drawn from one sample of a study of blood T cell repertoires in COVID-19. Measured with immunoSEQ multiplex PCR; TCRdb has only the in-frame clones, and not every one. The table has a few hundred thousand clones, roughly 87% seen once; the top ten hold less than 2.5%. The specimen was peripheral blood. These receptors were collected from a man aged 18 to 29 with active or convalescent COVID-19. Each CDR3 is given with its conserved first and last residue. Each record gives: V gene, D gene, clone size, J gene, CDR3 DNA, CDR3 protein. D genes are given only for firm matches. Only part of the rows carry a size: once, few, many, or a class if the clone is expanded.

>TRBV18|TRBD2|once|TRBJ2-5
TGTGCCAGCTCACCGATTTTTATGGGACTAGCGGAAGAGACCCAGTACTTC
CASSPIFMGLAEETQYF
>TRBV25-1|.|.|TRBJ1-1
TGTGCCAGCAGCCCAACAGGTGGCACTGAAGCTTTCTTT
CASSPTGGTEAFF
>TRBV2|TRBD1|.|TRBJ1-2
TGTGCCAGCCGGGACAGGGGCTACGGCACCTTC
CASRDRGYGTF
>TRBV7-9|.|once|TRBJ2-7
TGTGCCAGCAGCCCGACTAGTTACCCGTACGAGCAGTACTTC
CASSPTSYPYEQYF
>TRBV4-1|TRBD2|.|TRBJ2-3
TGCGCCAGCAGCCAAGGGACTAGCGGAAATACGCAGTATTTT
CASSQGTSGNTQYF
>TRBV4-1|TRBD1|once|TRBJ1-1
TGCGCCAGCAGCCAAGTCGGGACAGATGAAGCTTTCTTT
CASSQVGTDEAFF
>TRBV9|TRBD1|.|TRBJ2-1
TGTGCCAGCAGCATGGGACAGGGAACCTACAATGAGCAGTTCTTC
CASSMGQGTYNEQFF
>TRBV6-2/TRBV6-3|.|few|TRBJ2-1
TGTGCCAGCAGCAAACCGGACTATTCCGAAGAGGATGAGCAGTTCTTC
CASSKPDYSEEDEQFF
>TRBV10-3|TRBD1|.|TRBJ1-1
TGTGCCGGCCAGGGACAGGGTGGCACTGAAGCTTTCTTT
CAGQGQGGTEAFF
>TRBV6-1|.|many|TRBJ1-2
TGTGCCAGCAGTGAAAGGCGGATCGGCCGCGAGTATGGCTACACCTTC
CASSERRIGREYGYTF
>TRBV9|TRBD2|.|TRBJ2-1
TGTGCCAGCAGCCTTCGGACTAGCGGGGTTAGCTCCTACAATGAGCAGTTCTTC
CASSLRTSGVSSYNEQFF
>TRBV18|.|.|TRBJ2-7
TGTGCCAGCTCACGGTCTCCTAGCAGCTACGAGCAGTACTTC
CASSRSPSSYEQYF
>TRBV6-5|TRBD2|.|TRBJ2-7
TGTGCCAGCAGTTACTCGCGGGAGGGCCGTGAGCAGTACTTC
CASSYSREGREQYF
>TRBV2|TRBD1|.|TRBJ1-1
TGTGCCAGCAGTAAACAGGGGAGAGGAACTGAAGCTTTCTTT
CASSKQGRGTEAFF
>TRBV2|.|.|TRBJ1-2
TGTGCCAGCAACGGGCCCGGGGAGGGCTACACCTTC
CASNGPGEGYTF
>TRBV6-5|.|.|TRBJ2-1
TGTGCCAGCAGTCCCACCCGGACAGAACAGTTCTTC
CASSPTRTEQFF
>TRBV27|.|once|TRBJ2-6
TGTGCCAGCAGGCTCTATGGGGCCAACGTCCTGACTTTC
CASRLYGANVLTF
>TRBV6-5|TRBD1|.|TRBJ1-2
TGTGCCAGCAGTCAGACAGGGGACTATGGCTACACCTTC
CASSQTGDYGYTF
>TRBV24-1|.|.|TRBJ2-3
TGTGCCACCAGTCGTACGGGGGGCACAGATACGCAGTATTTT
CATSRTGGTDTQYF
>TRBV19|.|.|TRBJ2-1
TGTGCCAGTAGTATTTTGCGGGACAATGAGCAGTTCTTC
CASSILRDNEQFF
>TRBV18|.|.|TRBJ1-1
TGTGCCAGCTCACCTATGTCGGGGGTTGGAGCTTTCTTT
CASSPMSGVGAFF
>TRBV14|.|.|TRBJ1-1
TGTGCCAGCAGCCAAGAAGGGGTTGTACGGGTGAACACTGAAGCTTTCTTT
CASSQEGVVRVNTEAFF
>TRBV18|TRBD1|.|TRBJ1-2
TGTGCCAGCTCACGACAGGGAGACTATGGCTACACCTTC
CASSRQGDYGYTF
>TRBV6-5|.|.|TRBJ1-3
TGTGCCAGCAGGGACACTGGAAACACCATATATTTT
CASRDTGNTIYF
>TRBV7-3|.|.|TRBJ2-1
TGTGCCAGCAGCTTAATGGGGGCCTCATCCTACAATGAGCAGTTCTTC
CASSLMGASSYNEQFF
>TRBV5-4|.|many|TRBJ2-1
TGTGCCAGCAGCTTGGATTGGGCCGAGCAGTTCTTC
CASSLDWAEQFF
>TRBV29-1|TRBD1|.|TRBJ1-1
TGCAGCGTTGGACAGGGGCCCACTGAAGCTTTCTTT
CSVGQGPTEAFF
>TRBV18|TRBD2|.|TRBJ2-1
TGTGCCAGCTCACCACTGTTTACGGGAGGGCCGGAGGATGAGCAGTTCTTC
CASSPLFTGGPEDEQFF
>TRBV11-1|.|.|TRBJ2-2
TGTGCCAGCAGCCCCGTTGGCTTAACCGGGGAGCTGTTTTTT
CASSPVGLTGELFF
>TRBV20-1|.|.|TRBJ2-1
TGCAGTGCTACTACAGGGAATGAGCAGTTCTTC
CSATTGNEQFF
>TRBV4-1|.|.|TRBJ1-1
TGCGCCAGCAGCCAGGACTTGGGCACTGAAGCTTTCTTT
CASSQDLGTEAFF
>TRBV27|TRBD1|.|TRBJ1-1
TGTGCCAGCAGTACAGGGGTATCGACTGAAGCTTTCTTT
CASSTGVSTEAFF
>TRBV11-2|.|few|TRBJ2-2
TGTGCCAGCAGCTTAGTGCAGGGAGGCACCGGGGAGCTGTTTTTT
CASSLVQGGTGELFF
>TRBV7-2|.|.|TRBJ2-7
TGTGCCAGCAGCTTTTCCTTAGCGACCTACGAGCAGTACTTC
CASSFSLATYEQYF
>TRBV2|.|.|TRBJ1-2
TGTGCCAGCAGTGACGGCCTCGGGAACTATGGCTACACCTTC
CASSDGLGNYGYTF
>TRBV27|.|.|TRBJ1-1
TGTGCCAGCAGTGCCATCGGGGGGAACACTGAAGCTTTCTTT
CASSAIGGNTEAFF
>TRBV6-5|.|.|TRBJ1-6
TGTGCCAGCAGTTACAGGGGATTAGATTCACCCCTCCACTTT
CASSYRGLDSPLHF
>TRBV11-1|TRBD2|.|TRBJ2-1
TGTGCCAGCAGCTTGGGACTAACCAATGAGCAGTTCTTC
CASSLGLTNEQFF
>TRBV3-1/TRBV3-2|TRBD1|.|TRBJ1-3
TGTGCCAGCAGCCAAGAATACAGGGGAGGTGGAAACACCATATATTTT
CASSQEYRGGGNTIYF
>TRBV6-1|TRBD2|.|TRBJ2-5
TGTGCCAGCAGTGACTTCTCTAGCGGAAGATATAGAGAGACCCAGTACTTC
CASSDFSSGRYRETQYF